These 25 T cell receptor beta chains share one sample of origin, sequenced in a study of cytomegalovirus exposure and HLA in healthy donors. Primers for the PCR totalled 60 Vbeta and 13 Jbeta. Generated by immunoSEQ multiplex PCR, the TCRdb table keeps only in-frame clones and is missing some. The table records around 160,000 clones, roughly 73% of them present only once. Sequencing used PBMCs. All receptors come from a woman aged 18-30 years in good health and CMV-seronegative.

This chain uses TRBV5-4 with TRBJ2-1; 12 bases map to TRBD2. The CDR3 covers 16 residues. CDR1 and CDR2 from the germline V gene are SGHNT and YYREEE (reference sequence). Germline trimming cut 4 bases from V and 4 bases from J; bases unmatched to any gene: 6. CDR3 coding DNA: TGTGCCAGCAGCCCTAGCGGGGGGGCCGCATACAATGAGCAGTTCTTC. Translation gives CASSPSGGAAYNEQFF.

This sequence joins TRBV7-9 and TRBJ2-7; maybe TRBD2 (6 bases). V was shortened by 5 bases and J by 7 bases, with 15 bases between the two germline ends. The CDR3 is 13 residues long. The V gene's germline CDR1 is SEHNR and CDR2 FQNEAQ (reference sequence). CDR3 sequence (DNA): TGTGCCAGCAGCCAAGGAGGGGTTACGGAGCAGTACGTC. Protein product: CASSQGGVTEQYV.

This chain joins TRBV7-9 and TRBJ1-1; no clear D. This CDR3 has 13 amino acids. CDR1 is SEHNR and CDR2 is FQNEAQ in the germline V gene (reference sequence). With 1 base removed from V and 5 bases from J, the gap between germline ends came to 8 bases. CDR3 residues: CASSLEYRTEAFF. The CDR3 coding sequence is TGTGCCAGCAGCTTAGAGTACCGGACTGAAGCTTTCTTT.

This chain connects TRBV7-9 to TRBJ2-1; 7 nucleotides line up with TRBD1. Per the germline V gene, CDR1 is SEHNR and CDR2 is FQNEAQ (reference sequence). V gave up 1 base and J gave up 10 bases; unmatched junction bases: 10. This CDR3 has 15 residues. In nucleotides, the CDR3 is TGTGCCAGCAGCTTAGTAAACAACAGGGGTGGAGAGCAGTTCTTC. Encoded protein: CASSLVNNRGGEQFF. The full variable domain, with the rest looked up from reference TRBV7-9 and TRBJ2-1, is DTGVSQNPRHKITKRGQNVTFRCDPISEHNRLYWYRQTLGQGPEFLTYFQNEAQLEKSRLLSDRFSAERPKGSFSTLEIQRTEQGDSAMYLCASSLVNNRGGEQFFGPGTRLTVL.

The chain is built from TRBV6-4 and TRBJ1-2, with 7 bases identical to TRBD1. Germline CDR1 reads MRHNA; CDR2 reads SNTAGT. The V and J ends lost 4 bases and 5 bases, in that order; junction bases with no gene match: 7. The CDR3 is 14 amino acids. The CDR3 DNA reads TGTGCCAGCAGTGTGGACAGGTTTTCTTATGGCTACACCTTC. It yields the protein CASSVDRFSYGYTF.

The chain joins TRBV18 to TRBJ2-3; tentative D call: TRBD2 (7 bases). Trimming removed 4 bases at V and 3 bases at J, with 20 bases between. Germline assignment: CDR1 KGHSH and CDR2 LQKENI. CDR3 size: 17 residues. This chain's CDR3 is CASSLGSRGLGTDTQYF. Written as DNA, the CDR3 is TGTGCCAGCTCACTCGGGTCGCGGGGGCTCGGAACAGATACGCAGTATTTT.

The chain has TRBV9 and TRBJ2-1; 12 bases match TRBD2. The CDR3 sequence is 15 residues long. V gave up 0 bases and J gave up 8 bases; unmatched junction bases: 3. The germline CDR1 and CDR2 sequences are SGDLS and YYNGEE. The CDR3 DNA follows: TGTGCCAGCAGCGTAGGGACTAGCGGGGTAGATGAGCAGTTCTTC. This translates into CASSVGTSGVDEQFF.

The chain joins TRBV6-1 to TRBJ2-7; D ambiguous. Germline V gene lookup returns CDR1 MNHNS and CDR2 SASEGT. CDR3 length equals 17 residues. The ends were cut back, 0 bases at V and 0 bases at J, with 15 bases in the middle. CDR3 sequence reads: CASSEARPGLFSYEQYV. As DNA, the CDR3 is TGTGCCAGCAGTGAAGCGCGTCCGGGTCTGTTCTCCTACGAGCAGTACGTC.

The chain couples TRBV9 to TRBJ2-2; 10 bases match TRBD2. Germline CDR1 reads SGDLS; CDR2 reads YYNGEE. The CDR3 has 16 amino acids. J lost 8 bases, V lost 4 bases, and 11 bases had no gene match. The CDR3 DNA follows: TGTGCCAGCAGCCCCTTAGCGGGGGGCAAGGGTGGGGAGCTGTTTTTT. Encoded protein: CASSPLAGGKGGELFF.

This chain connects TRBV6-5 to TRBJ2-3; tentatively, D is TRBD2 (6 bases). Between the trimmed V and J ends, which lost 0 bases and 5 bases, there was a span of 12 bases. Germline V gives CDR1 MNHEY, CDR2 SVGAGI. The CDR3 covers 15 residues. This chain's CDR3 is CASSYSGSEGDTQYF. CDR3 bases: TGTGCCAGCAGTTACTCAGGGTCGGAGGGAGATACGCAGTATTTT.

The rearrangement joins TRBV27 to TRBJ2-6; tentatively, D is TRBD2 (5 bases). This CDR3 has 15 residues. Trimming cost V 5 bases and J 1 base, with 9 bases left between them. CDR1 and CDR2 from the germline V gene are MNHEY and SMNVEV (reference sequence). The CDR3 sequence is CASSNRGSGANVLTF. As DNA, the CDR3 is TGTGCCAGCAGTAACAGAGGGTCTGGGGCCAACGTCCTGACTTTC.

The genes are TRBV18 and TRBJ2-1; the match to TRBD2 covers 9 bases. This CDR3 is built from 14 residues. CDR1 and CDR2 (germline): KGHSH, LQKENI. The junction had 6 bases not matched to a gene; V was cut back by 3 bases and J by 9 bases. The CDR3 DNA follows: TGTGCCAGCTCACCGGCTAGCGGGGTGGGTGAGCAGTTCTTC. This translates into CASSPASGVGEQFF.

This clone was recorded only once. The chain links TRBV6-5 to TRBJ2-3; 10 nucleotides match TRBD2. This CDR3 contains 15 residues. From germline, CDR1 is MNHEY and CDR2 SVGAGI. After removal of 5 bases from V and 1 base from J, the junction contained 3 bases not matched to a gene. CDR3 sequence (DNA): TGTGCCAGCAGTAGAGGGACTAGCGGCACAGATACGCAGTATTTT. It specifies CASSRGTSGTDTQYF.

The V and J genes are TRBV5-4 and TRBJ2-3, with D possibly being TRBD2 (7 bases). The length of the CDR3 is 16 residues. The V end lost 0 bases, the J end lost 3 bases, and 14 bases lay between the germline ends. The germline V gene encodes CDR1 SGHNT and CDR2 YYREEE (reference sequence). The CDR3 here is CASSLEGGGATDTQYF. CDR3 nucleotide sequence: TGTGCCAGCAGCTTGGAGGGGGGGGGCGCGACAGATACGCAGTATTTT.

The chain combines TRBV5-4 with TRBJ2-7, with TRBD2 as a possible D gene (6 bases). CDR1 is SGHNT, CDR2 YYREEE, per germline (reference sequence). Trimming cost V 4 bases and J 3 bases, with 8 bases left between them. The CDR3 totals 12 residues. DNA of the CDR3: TGTGCCAGCAGCCGGGGGAACTACGAGCAGTACTTC. Protein: CASSRGNYEQYF.

The V call is TRBV5-5, the J call TRBJ1-1; D unclear. Trimming took off 0 bases at V and 1 base at J, with 7 bases between the two ends. CDR1 and CDR2 from the germline V gene are SGHKS and YYEKEE (reference sequence). The CDR3 totals 14 residues. The DNA of the CDR3 is TGTGCCAGCAGCTTGGCAGGTAGGAACACTGAAGCTTTCTTT. This codes for CASSLAGRNTEAFF. The full variable domain, completed using reference TRBV5-5 and TRBJ1-1, is DAGVTQSPTHLIKTRGQQVTLRCSPISGHKSVSWYQQVLGQGPQFIFQYYEKEERGRGNFPDRFSARQFPNYSSELNVNALLLGDSALYLCASSLAGRNTEAFFGQGTRLTVV.

The chain recombines TRBV6-5 with TRBJ1-1; D is perhaps TRBD1 (6 bases). V was trimmed by 6 bases and J by 5 bases, leaving 10 bases between them. Germline V gene sequence: CDR1 MNHEY, CDR2 SVGAGI. The CDR3 covers 12 residues. The CDR3: CASSGQRTEAFF. CDR3 sequence (DNA): TGTGCCAGCAGCGGACAGCGGACTGAAGCTTTCTTT.

V usage is TRBV19 and J usage is TRBJ2-2; no clear D. The CDR3 has 14 residues. Germline V gene sequence: CDR1 LNHDA, CDR2 SQIVND (reference sequence). The V and J ends lost 6 bases and 2 bases respectively, with 10 bases between them. The CDR3 coding sequence is TGTGCCAGTAGGCGGTTATTTAACACCGGGGAGCTGTTTTTT. Protein sequence: CASRRLFNTGELFF.

The rearrangement uses TRBV10-1 and TRBJ2-6; tentatively, D is TRBD1 (6 bases). CDR3 length equals 14 residues. The germline V gene encodes CDR1 WNHNN and CDR2 SYGVQD (reference sequence). Trimming removed 6 bases from V and 0 bases from J, with 6 bases in between. In nucleotides, the CDR3 is TGCGCCAGCAGCAGGGGCTCTGGGGCCAACGTCCTGACTTTC. It codes for CASSRGSGANVLTF.

The V call is TRBV6-5, the J call TRBJ1-2; the match to TRBD1 covers 7 bases. The CDR3 consists of 15 residues. Germline CDR1 and CDR2: MNHEY and SVGAGI. V lost 2 bases to trimming and J lost 6 bases; unmatched junction nucleotides: 9. The CDR3 bases are TGTGCCAGCAGTTACGCCCGGACAGGAACAAATGGCTACACCTTC. It yields the protein CASSYARTGTNGYTF.

The V call is TRBV5-6, the J call TRBJ2-7; TRBD1 matches 7 bases. The CDR3 totals 14 residues. Unmatched junction bases numbered 7, after V lost 4 bases and J lost 3 bases. The germline gives CDR1 SGHDT, CDR2 YYEEEE. The CDR3 region is CASSTDRAGYEQYF. In DNA form, the CDR3 reads TGTGCCAGCAGCACCGACAGGGCGGGCTACGAGCAGTACTTC.

The chain couples TRBV2 to TRBJ2-1; 9 nucleotides agree with TRBD2. V was clipped by 5 bases and J by 4 bases; unmatched bases: 6. This CDR3 is 15 amino acids long. Germline values: CDR1 SNHLY, CDR2 FYNNEI. CDR3 in amino acids: CASSKGLAKYNEQFF. The CDR3 DNA follows: TGTGCCAGCAGTAAGGGACTAGCTAAGTACAATGAGCAGTTCTTC.

The table lists this clone with a count of one. The chain is built from TRBV4-1 and TRBJ2-7; no clear D gene. CDR3 size: 13 residues. V gave up 1 base and J gave up 5 bases, with 9 bases separating them. Germline V gene lookup returns CDR1 MGHRA and CDR2 YSYEKL. For the CDR3, the DNA is TGCGCCAGCAGCCAAGTACAGTGGGACGAGCAGTACTTC. Translating it yields CASSQVQWDEQYF.

The rearrangement links TRBV7-2 to TRBJ1-4; 9 bases map to TRBD1. V lost 5 bases and J lost 8; bases outside the gene matches: 9. CDR3 size: 15 residues. Germline V gives CDR1 SGHTA, CDR2 FQGNSA. CDR3 residues: CASSADRGFAEKLFF. The CDR3 DNA is TGTGCCAGCAGCGCGGACAGGGGATTCGCAGAAAAACTGTTTTTT.

CDR3 sequence: CASSFDRGGGSTDTQYF. DNA for the CDR3: TGTGCCAGCAGCTTCGACCGCGGCGGGGGGAGCACAGATACGCAGTATTTT. The chain links TRBV7-2 to TRBJ2-3, with 8 bases that match TRBD2. J lost 0 bases, V lost 3 bases, and 8 bases had no gene match. This CDR3 comprises 17 residues. Germline V gives CDR1 SGHTA, CDR2 FQGNSA.